The TCR beta chain described here comes from a study of shared T cell receptors in the human thymus (dated by TCRdb to the early 2020s). About the full investigation: The study examined how self-reactive, shared T-cell receptor alpha chains are generated in the human thymus.

Including the terminal cysteine and phenylalanine, the CDR3 comprises 18 residues. Kept here is only the CDR3 DNA, which spans 54 bases and is read in frame from base 1. For this chain, trimming is 6 bases at the V end and 2 bases at the J end, and the number of junction bases without a gene match is 17. CDR1 and CDR2 were assigned from the germline V gene as KGHSH and LQKENI. Of note for this clone: Its antigen is not yet known. No much larger clonotype is one base removed from it; base qualities were not supplied.

Libraries were built with the immunoSEQ multiplex PCR assay. The table was pulled from immuneACCESS by TCRdb, which kept in-frame rearrangements only. Such tables lose some clones; where checked, under half of the loss comes from unresolved V genes, and the rest has no known cause. Counted in this sample were 650,000 to 950,000 clones; approximately 85% of them appeared once. The top ten clones comprise around 0.01% of the sample. These same records also appear under a second study, on human thymus T cells. That second publication adds: The donors were immunologically healthy infants in Finland who had open corrective cardiac surgery for congenital heart defects. Thymus tissue was collected as surgical resects that were removed during corrective cardiac surgery. Biased V and J gene segment usage appeared to be present in both thymic and peripheral blood repertoires. Highly overlapping thymic TCR repertoires among unrelated individuals were reported in the related research. TCR alpha and beta repertoires from roughly eight infant thymus samples and a few related peripheral blood samples were characterized in the study. Donor ages ranged from about 6 to 244 days, and the cohort comprised about six male and two female infants. After being mechanically released from the tissue, thymocytes were kept at -70 degrees C in pellets of about 8.5-30 million cells. Genomic DNA was extracted from frozen cell pellets with a QIAsymphony instrument. The immunoSEQ multiplex PCR assay was used to amplify the TCRB and TCRAD loci from a standardized amount of quality-controlled genomic DNA. The V(D)J region was spanned by amplicons of a length sufficient to cover the CDR3 and to identify V and J genes. The commercial immunoSEQ service was used to sequence amplicons on an Illumina platform. Primer bias and sequencing errors were corrected using previously described methods, and TCRAD and TCRB definitions followed the IMGT database. immunoSEQ Analyzer 3.0 and VDJTools were used for repertoire analysis, which covered basic statistics, V/J segment usage, diversity estimates, rarefaction and pairwise overlap. To estimate diversity, the Chao1, ChaoE, Efron-Thisted, Shannon and inverse Simpson indices were applied, and diversity was also estimated on datasets down-sampled to the smallest sample. Repertoire overlap was determined by strict matching of CDR3 nucleotide sequence, V gene and J gene, and Jaccard-based multidimensional scaling clustering was applied. On average, thymus samples yielded around 850,000 unique TCRB clonotypes, whereas blood samples yielded roughly 81,000.

The sequenced sample consisted of thymocytes. The receptor comes from a girl in the first two years of life with a congenital heart defect. Donor details come from another sample of the same person, matched by shared clones. Here the chain combines TRBV18 and TRBJ2-5, with 8 bases aligning to TRBD1. The CDR3 loop reads CASSPPLTDRGRQETQYF. The DNA sequence reads TGTGCCAGCTCCCCCCCACTCACCGACAGGGGACGACAAGAGACCCAGTACTTC. Beyond the CDR3, the reference TRBV18 and TRBJ2-5 genes provide the residues; the full variable domain reads: NAGVMQNPRHLVRRRGQEARLRCSPMKGHSHVYWYRQLPEEGLKFMVYLQKENIIDESGMPKERFSAEFPKEGPSILRIQQVVRGDSAAYFCASSPPLTDRGRQETQYFGPGTRLLVL.